One T cell receptor beta chain is described in this entry. Antigen specificity is unknown. Trimming took 5 bases from V and 0 from J; bases not matched to a gene: 15. The CDR3 spans 19 residues. Germline V gene data show CDR1 as SGHVS and CDR2 as FNYEAQ. This PCR relied on a set of 60 Vbeta primers and 13 Jbeta primers. Only in-frame clones appear in the TCRdb table, and some are missing; sequencing was by immunoSEQ multiplex PCR. The sample carries about 97,000 clones, about 70% recorded once. This entry is derived from a study of cytomegalovirus exposure and HLA in healthy donors. Study-wide results and limits: A later analysis linked a missense variant in DCLRE1C to the trimming of TCR beta V and J genes. A later analysis showed HLA-associated TCR beta chains outstripping equally common others in clonal expansion.

The V call is TRBV7-6, the J call TRBJ2-2; 7 bases are shared with TRBD1. The receptor's source is a woman aged 40 to 55 in good health and CMV-seronegative. The sequencing sample was made of PBMCs. The CDR3 protein is CASSRGQIPPGANTGELFF. CDR3 DNA: TGTGCCAGCAGCCGGGGACAGATCCCCCCAGGGGCGAACACCGGGGAGCTGTTTTTT.